The rows below give T cell receptor beta chains drawn from one sample of a study of blood T cell repertoires in COVID-19. Sequencing was performed with immunoSEQ multiplex PCR; in TCRdb, only in-frame clones are kept and a portion is missing. The data contain hundreds of thousands of clones, roughly 80% of them singletons. Sequencing was carried out using peripheral blood. The receptors shown here come from an elderly woman with acute or convalescent COVID-19. Each CDR3 is given with its conserved first and last residue. Fields, in order: clone size, V gene, J gene, D gene, CDR3 DNA, CDR3 protein. D genes are given only for firm matches. For some rows the clone size is stated as once, few or many, or as a class when expanded; others skip it.

clone size: -
V gene: TRBV19
J gene: TRBJ2-3
D gene: -
CDR3 DNA: TGTGCCAGTATTGGTTCATTCTTCGGGACAGATACGCAGTATTTT
CDR3 protein: CASIGSFFGTDTQYF

clone size: -
V gene: TRBV6-5
J gene: TRBJ2-3
D gene: -
CDR3 DNA: TGTGCCAGCAGTTTTACCCCAGCGATGGATACGCAGTATTTT
CDR3 protein: CASSFTPAMDTQYF

clone size: -
V gene: TRBV6-1
J gene: TRBJ2-1
D gene: -
CDR3 DNA: TGTGCCAGCAGAGAAAGGGGGGGCGGAGTATCCTACAATGAGCAGTTCTTC
CDR3 protein: CASRERGGGVSYNEQFF

clone size: -
V gene: TRBV6-4
J gene: TRBJ1-5
D gene: -
CDR3 DNA: TGTGCCAGCAGTGACCCCGCATCTCGCTCAGGCAATCAGCCCCAGCATTTT
CDR3 protein: CASSDPASRSGNQPQHF

clone size: -
V gene: TRBV7-2
J gene: TRBJ2-3
D gene: -
CDR3 DNA: TGTGCCAGCAGCTTACCCGACAATACAGATACGCAGTATTTT
CDR3 protein: CASSLPDNTDTQYF

clone size: -
V gene: TRBV9
J gene: TRBJ1-1
D gene: -
CDR3 DNA: TGTGCCAGCAGCGTAGGGAACAGGGCGGACACTGAAGCTTTCTTT
CDR3 protein: CASSVGNRADTEAFF

clone size: once
V gene: TRBV28
J gene: TRBJ1-1
D gene: -
CDR3 DNA: TGTGCCAGCAGTTATCCCCCGCCAAATAAGGGGTTAGCTTTCTTT
CDR3 protein: CASSYPPPNKGLAFF

clone size: -
V gene: TRBV10-3
J gene: TRBJ2-1
D gene: TRBD1
CDR3 DNA: TGTGCCATCACGGGACAGGGGGGGACCAGCTCCTACAATGAGCAGTTCTTC
CDR3 protein: CAITGQGGTSSYNEQFF

clone size: -
V gene: TRBV5-1
J gene: TRBJ1-1
D gene: -
CDR3 DNA: TGCGCCAGCAGCTTGACAGGGATGAACACTGAAGCTTTCTTT
CDR3 protein: CASSLTGMNTEAFF

clone size: -
V gene: TRBV7-3
J gene: TRBJ1-1
D gene: -
CDR3 DNA: TGTGCCAGCAGCTTATTCGCGCACACTGAAGCTTTCTTT
CDR3 protein: CASSLFAHTEAFF

clone size: -
V gene: TRBV10-3
J gene: TRBJ1-1
D gene: TRBD1
CDR3 DNA: TGTGCCATCAGCCCATCAGGGGGCGATGAAGCTTTCTTT
CDR3 protein: CAISPSGGDEAFF

clone size: -
V gene: TRBV19
J gene: TRBJ1-5
D gene: -
CDR3 DNA: TGTGCCAGTAGTATAGACAGGGGCTATAGCAATCAGCCCCAGCATTTT
CDR3 protein: CASSIDRGYSNQPQHF

clone size: -
V gene: TRBV30
J gene: TRBJ1-4
D gene: TRBD1
CDR3 DNA: TGTGCCTGTCAGGGGGATATTATCAATGAAAAACTGTTTTTT
CDR3 protein: CACQGDIINEKLFF

clone size: few
V gene: TRBV9
J gene: TRBJ2-7
D gene: -
CDR3 DNA: TGTGCCAGCAGCGTAGGGCTAGCTGGCGAGCAGTACTTC
CDR3 protein: CASSVGLAGEQYF

clone size: once
V gene: TRBV15
J gene: TRBJ1-4
D gene: TRBD1
CDR3 DNA: TGTGCCACCAGCAGAGACGGGACAGGGGAGGAAAAACTGTTTTTT
CDR3 protein: CATSRDGTGEEKLFF

clone size: -
V gene: TRBV5-4
J gene: TRBJ2-1
D gene: -
CDR3 DNA: TGTGCCAGCAGCTTGCCGTCGGGGAGCTCCTACAATGAGCAGTTCTTC
CDR3 protein: CASSLPSGSSYNEQFF

clone size: -
V gene: TRBV3-1/TRBV3-2
J gene: TRBJ1-2
D gene: -
CDR3 DNA: TGTGCCAGCAGCCAAATTGGACAGAGCTACACCTTC
CDR3 protein: CASSQIGQSYTF

clone size: -
V gene: TRBV7-3
J gene: TRBJ1-2
D gene: -
CDR3 DNA: TGTGCCAGCAGCTTAAGGCAGAAAAACTATGGCTACACCTTC
CDR3 protein: CASSLRQKNYGYTF

clone size: -
V gene: TRBV6-6
J gene: TRBJ2-3
D gene: -
CDR3 DNA: TGTGCCAGCAGTTACCGTGACCGGCGGGTGGATACGCAGTATTTT
CDR3 protein: CASSYRDRRVDTQYF

clone size: -
V gene: TRBV7-8
J gene: TRBJ1-1
D gene: -
CDR3 DNA: TGTGCCAGCAGCCTTCTGAGCGACACTGAAGCTTTCTTT
CDR3 protein: CASSLLSDTEAFF

clone size: -
V gene: TRBV14
J gene: TRBJ2-7
D gene: -
CDR3 DNA: TGTGCCAGCAGCCAAAGAGCGATGGGCTACGAGCAGTACTTC
CDR3 protein: CASSQRAMGYEQYF

clone size: once
V gene: TRBV6-5
J gene: TRBJ2-7
D gene: TRBD2
CDR3 DNA: TGTGCCAGCAGTCGTAGCGGGACTACCTACGAGCAGTACTTC
CDR3 protein: CASSRSGTTYEQYF

clone size: -
V gene: TRBV3-1/TRBV3-2
J gene: TRBJ2-1
D gene: TRBD2
CDR3 DNA: TGTGCCAGCAGCCAAACTAGCGGGGGATGGGACAATGAGCAGTTCTTC
CDR3 protein: CASSQTSGGWDNEQFF

clone size: -
V gene: TRBV7-2
J gene: TRBJ1-2
D gene: -
CDR3 DNA: TGTGCCAGCAGCTTAGCCGGAGGGTCCGACTATGGCTACACCTTC
CDR3 protein: CASSLAGGSDYGYTF

clone size: -
V gene: TRBV6-6
J gene: TRBJ1-1
D gene: TRBD1
CDR3 DNA: TGTGCCAGCAGTCGCGGGACAGGGGGCGCGGATACTGAAGCTTTCTTT
CDR3 protein: CASSRGTGGADTEAFF

clone size: -
V gene: TRBV30
J gene: TRBJ2-5
D gene: -
CDR3 DNA: TGTGCCTGGAGGAGTATCGAGACCCAGTACTTC
CDR3 protein: CAWRSIETQYF

clone size: -
V gene: TRBV11-3
J gene: TRBJ2-3
D gene: TRBD2
CDR3 DNA: TGTGCCAGCAGCTTATCGTCGACTAGCGGGACTAGCACAGATACGCAGTATTTT
CDR3 protein: CASSLSSTSGTSTDTQYF

clone size: -
V gene: TRBV28
J gene: TRBJ1-1
D gene: -
CDR3 DNA: TGTGCCAGCAGTCCTCCGGACAGCAAGAACACTGAAGCTTTCTTT
CDR3 protein: CASSPPDSKNTEAFF

clone size: -
V gene: TRBV12-3/TRBV12-4
J gene: TRBJ1-5
D gene: TRBD1
CDR3 DNA: TGTGCCAGCAGAGACAGGGGTCAGCAGCCCCAGCATTTT
CDR3 protein: CASRDRGQQPQHF

clone size: -
V gene: TRBV7-2
J gene: TRBJ2-3
D gene: -
CDR3 DNA: TGTGCCAGCAGCTTACTCCTCACAGATACGCAGTATTTT
CDR3 protein: CASSLLLTDTQYF

clone size: -
V gene: TRBV5-6
J gene: TRBJ1-4
D gene: -
CDR3 DNA: TGTGCCAGCAGCTTAATGCAGGGAGAAAAACTGTTTTTT
CDR3 protein: CASSLMQGEKLFF

clone size: -
V gene: TRBV9
J gene: TRBJ1-2
D gene: -
CDR3 DNA: TGTGCCAGCAGCGTAGCGGGCGCGGGCTATGGCTACACCTTC
CDR3 protein: CASSVAGAGYGYTF

clone size: -
V gene: TRBV6-5
J gene: TRBJ1-2
D gene: TRBD1
CDR3 DNA: TGTGCCAGCAGTTACTCCGGACAGGGTGACTATGGCTACACCTTC
CDR3 protein: CASSYSGQGDYGYTF

clone size: -
V gene: TRBV27
J gene: TRBJ1-2
D gene: -
CDR3 DNA: TGTGCCAGCAGTACACAGGGAAACTATGGCTACACCTTC
CDR3 protein: CASSTQGNYGYTF

clone size: -
V gene: TRBV11-2
J gene: TRBJ2-7
D gene: -
CDR3 DNA: TGTGCCAGCAGCTTAGAGTGGCAGGGTTACGAGCAGTACTTC
CDR3 protein: CASSLEWQGYEQYF

clone size: few
V gene: TRBV7-6
J gene: TRBJ2-3
D gene: -
CDR3 DNA: TGTGCCAGCAGCACAACACGGCTGGAGGGGAATACGCAGTATTTT
CDR3 protein: CASSTTRLEGNTQYF

clone size: few
V gene: TRBV28
J gene: TRBJ1-5
D gene: -
CDR3 DNA: TGTGCCAGCAGGGCAGGGGCCCCTGGCGGTCAGCCCCAGCATTTT
CDR3 protein: CASRAGAPGGQPQHF

clone size: -
V gene: TRBV9
J gene: TRBJ2-1
D gene: TRBD2
CDR3 DNA: TGTGCCAGCAGCTCTATTAGCGGGCCCTACAATGAGCAGTTCTTC
CDR3 protein: CASSSISGPYNEQFF

clone size: -
V gene: TRBV9
J gene: TRBJ2-3
D gene: TRBD2
CDR3 DNA: TGTGCCAGCAGCATGAGCCTAGCGGGGACAGATACGCAGTATTTT
CDR3 protein: CASSMSLAGTDTQYF

clone size: -
V gene: TRBV5-6
J gene: TRBJ1-1
D gene: TRBD1
CDR3 DNA: TGTGCCAGCAGCTCCGACAGGGGGCAATGGAGAGCTTTCTTT
CDR3 protein: CASSSDRGQWRAFF

clone size: once
V gene: TRBV6-2/TRBV6-3
J gene: TRBJ1-1
D gene: TRBD1
CDR3 DNA: TGTGCCAGCAGTCAAGACAGGGATGGGACTGAAGCTTTCTTT
CDR3 protein: CASSQDRDGTEAFF

clone size: -
V gene: TRBV4-1
J gene: TRBJ1-2
D gene: -
CDR3 DNA: TGCGCCAGCAGCCAAGGTAGCGGCGGGGGCTACACCTTC
CDR3 protein: CASSQGSGGGYTF